The clone carrying this T cell receptor (beta chain) was observed a single time. The target antigen is unknown. TCRdb fed the reads into MiXCR, producing one record per CDR3 protein. The sample carries tens of thousands of distinct CDR3 sequences, less than 25% recorded once. Per the germline V gene, CDR1 is SGHNT and CDR2 is YENEEA. V lost 4 bases and J lost 0, with 18 bases in between. CDR3 length equals 17 residues. The data were taken from a study of lung T cells in sarcoidosis with Löfgren's syndrome. General study findings and limits: TRAV12-1 and TRBV2 were reportedly most expanded in Löfgren's patients. Sarcoidosis antigen recognition was only suggested, antigen unidentified.

The specimen was CD4+ T cells from PBMCs. The chain recombines TRBV11-3 with TRBJ1-1; no definite D call. The sequence came from a human donor with sarcoidosis (Löfgren's syndrome or another form), or a control subject (not recorded which). Here the CDR3 reads CASSSTQRGPMNTEAFF. Here the CDR3 DNA reads TGTGCCAGCAGCTCGACCCAGCGAGGCCCAATGAACACTGAAGCTTTCTTT.